Following are 17 T cell receptor beta chains from one sample sequenced in a study of T cells in localized non-small cell lung cancer. Profiling relied on immunoSEQ multiplex PCR, and the TCRdb table lists in-frame clones only, not all of them. The sample comprises tens of thousands of clones, 75% to 90% of which are singletons, and less than 20% rests with the top ten. Specimen: peripheral blood mononuclear cells, collected before any cancer treatment. The origin of the receptors is a man between 40 and 70 years old with stage III lung adenocarcinoma.

The V call is TRBV6-5, the J call TRBJ1-1, with 9 bases fitting TRBD1. CDR3 length equals 14 residues. V was clipped by 8 bases and J by 0 bases; unmatched bases: 4. The germline V gene has CDR1 MNHEY and CDR2 SVGAGI. The CDR3, as DNA: TGTGCCAGCCGACAGGGGGACATGAACACTGAAGCTTTCTTT. This translates into CASRQGDMNTEAFF.

This sequence joins TRBV5-1 and TRBJ2-2; maybe TRBD1 (6 bases). V lost 3 bases to trimming and J lost 5 bases, with 8 bases between them. This CDR3 contains 13 residues. In germline, CDR1 is SGHRS, CDR2 YFSETQ. CDR3 DNA: TGCGCCAGCAGCTCACAGGGTACCGGGGAGCTGTTTTTT. This translates into CASSSQGTGELFF.

Here the CDR3 DNA reads TGTGCCAGCAGCCCTTTCACAGATACGCAGTATTTT. It codes for CASSPFTDTQYF. The V and J genes are TRBV7-2 and TRBJ2-3; D remains ambiguous. Germline CDR1 is SGHTA and CDR2 is FQGNSA. The germline V and J ends were trimmed by 5 bases and 2 bases, with 5 bases remaining between them. The CDR3 totals 12 residues.

The chain uses TRBV7-2 and TRBJ1-5, with 10 bases aligning to TRBD1. This CDR3 comprises 16 residues. Germline CDR1 and CDR2: SGHTA and FQGNSA. The trim removed 1 base at V and 5 bases at J, leaving 5 bases unmatched. The CDR3 DNA reads TGTGCCAGCAGCTTAGGGTCCGGGACAGGGGATCAGCCCCAGCATTTT. Translating gives CASSLGSGTGDQPQHF.

The chain carries TRBV28 and TRBJ1-1, with 12 bases lining up with TRBD1. Germline trimming cut 6 bases from V and 1 base from J; bases unmatched to any gene: 6. Germline CDR1 reads MDHEN; CDR2 reads SYDVKM. The CDR3 is made up of 16 amino acids. For the CDR3, the DNA is TGTGCCAGCAGGCTCCCGGGACAGGGGGCGAACACTGAAGCTTTCTTT. Translation gives CASRLPGQGANTEAFF.

This clone has more than one count but fewer than ten. The rearrangement uses TRBV19 and TRBJ1-2, with D unclear. CDR1 and CDR2 (germline): LNHDA, SQIVND (reference sequence). The CDR3 runs to 12 residues. Trimming cost V 1 base and J 8 bases, with 8 bases left between them. The CDR3 bases are TGTGCCAGTAGTATAGTTAGCGGGGGCTACACCTTC. Protein product: CASSIVSGGYTF.

This rearrangement joins TRBV28 to TRBJ2-3; 7 bases agree with TRBD1. CDR3 length equals 18 residues. Trimming removed 2 bases from V and 0 bases from J; junction bases left unmatched: 11. CDR1 MDHEN and CDR2 SYDVKM come from the germline V gene. The CDR3 sequence: CASSLISRLTGSTDTQYF. As DNA, the CDR3 is TGTGCCAGCAGTTTAATTTCCCGCCTGACAGGGAGCACAGATACGCAGTATTTT.

This clone was recorded once. The chain recombines TRBV2 with TRBJ2-5; no firm D call. V lost 7 bases to trimming and J lost 0 bases, with 12 bases between them. The CDR3 runs to 14 residues. The V gene's germline CDR1 is SNHLY and CDR2 FYNNEI. CDR3 in amino acids: CASIRRRDQETQYF. The CDR3, as DNA: TGTGCCAGCATAAGACGACGTGACCAAGAGACCCAGTACTTC.

DNA for the CDR3: TGTGCCAGCAACAAATACCGGGGGGCGGGTGATGAGCAGTTCTTC. It codes for CASNKYRGAGDEQFF. The V call is TRBV7-9, the J call TRBJ2-1, with D perhaps TRBD2 (7 bases). CDR1 and CDR2 (germline): SEHNR, FQNEAQ (reference sequence). The CDR3 loop spans 15 amino acids. Trimming stripped 7 bases from V and 8 bases from J, with 21 bases between.

The V call is TRBV11-2, the J call TRBJ2-7; D not certain. The CDR3 spans 13 residues. Germline lookup yields CDR1 SGHAT and CDR2 FQNNGV. The ends were cut back, 7 bases at V and 6 bases at J, with 16 bases in the middle. This CDR3 is CASIPGVSGEQYF. The CDR3, as DNA: TGTGCCAGCATCCCTGGGGTTTCCGGCGAGCAGTACTTC. The full variable domain, in which reference TRBV11-2 and TRBJ2-7 provide the parts outside the CDR3, is EAGVAQSPRYKIIEKRQSVAFWCNPISGHATLYWYQQILGQGPKLLIQFQNNGVVDDSQLPKDRFSAERLKGVDSTLKIQPAKLEDSAVYLCASIPGVSGEQYFGPGTRLTVT.

The chain has TRBV29-1 and TRBJ2-1; 10 bases align to TRBD1. The trim removed 4 bases at V and 15 bases at J, leaving 12 bases unmatched. The V gene's germline CDR1 is SQVTM and CDR2 ANQGSEA. The CDR3 totals 13 residues. The CDR3 sequence is CSVAPTGGGWGFF. The CDR3 DNA follows: TGCAGCGTTGCACCGACAGGGGGCGGATGGGGGTTCTTC.

The chain links TRBV11-2 to TRBJ2-1; 9 nucleotides match TRBD2. This CDR3 has 15 residues. V lost 5 bases to trimming and J lost 3 bases; unmatched junction nucleotides: 5. The germline V gene has CDR1 SGHAT and CDR2 FQNNGV. The CDR3 coding sequence is TGTGCCAGCAGCAAGACTAGCGGCCGCTACAATGAGCAGTTCTTC. Its protein is CASSKTSGRYNEQFF. The whole variable domain, filled in from reference TRBV11-2 and TRBJ2-1, reads EAGVAQSPRYKIIEKRQSVAFWCNPISGHATLYWYQQILGQGPKLLIQFQNNGVVDDSQLPKDRFSAERLKGVDSTLKIQPAKLEDSAVYLCASSKTSGRYNEQFFGPGTRLTVL.

This CDR3 is CASSRQGLSPLHF. Written as DNA, the CDR3 is TGTGCCAGCAGCCGGCAGGGGTTGTCACCCCTCCACTTT. The V gene is TRBV14, the J gene TRBJ1-6; tentatively, D is TRBD1 (6 bases). CDR3 length: 13 amino acids. Germline assignment: CDR1 SGHDN and CDR2 FVKESK. Trimming cost V 4 bases and J 10 bases, with 11 bases left between them.

This clone was seen a handful of times. The chain carries TRBV5-1 and TRBJ1-3; possibly TRBD1 for D (6 bases). Germline V gives CDR1 SGHRS, CDR2 YFSETQ. This CDR3 spans 15 amino acids. V was clipped by 0 bases and J by 4 bases, with 11 bases between them. The CDR3 nucleotides are TGCGCCAGCAGCTTGGGAACAGGGTCCGGAAACACCATATATTTT. Translation gives CASSLGTGSGNTIYF. Full variable domain (rest looked up from reference TRBV5-1 and TRBJ1-3): KAGVTQTPRYLIKTRGQQVTLSCSPISGHRSVSWYQQTPGQGLQFLFEYFSETQRNKGNFPGRFSGRQFSNSRSEMNVSTLELGDSALYLCASSLGTGSGNTIYFGEGSWLTVV.

This clone has just one count. The genes are TRBV7-2 and TRBJ1-3; D is unclear. The V and J ends lost 3 bases and 2 bases respectively, with 8 bases between them. The CDR3 covers 14 residues. CDR1 is SGHTA and CDR2 is FQGNSA in the germline V gene. CDR3 sequence reads: CASSLVKPGNTIYF. Written as DNA, the CDR3 is TGTGCCAGCAGCTTGGTAAAACCTGGAAACACCATATATTTT.

This chain joins TRBV11-3 and TRBJ2-6; the D is unclear. Germline V gene data show CDR1 as SGHNT and CDR2 as YENEEA. The CDR3 is 15 residues long. With 3 bases removed from V and 0 bases from J, the gap between germline ends came to 6 bases. The CDR3 protein is CASSFFHSGANVLTF. The CDR3 region has the DNA TGTGCCAGCAGCTTTTTTCACTCTGGGGCCAACGTCCTGACTTTC.

The CDR3 DNA reads as TGTGCCAGCAGTTTAAATAGCGGGGGCACAGATACGCAGTATTTT. Translating it yields CASSLNSGGTDTQYF. This rearrangement joins TRBV28 to TRBJ2-3, with TRBD2 matching 8 bases. Germline V gene sequence: CDR1 MDHEN, CDR2 SYDVKM. The V segment lost 2 bases and the J segment 1 base; nucleotides outside the gene matches: 2. The CDR3 runs 15 residues. Full variable domain (outside the CDR3, taken from reference TRBV28 and TRBJ2-3): DVKVTQSSRYLVKRTGEKVFLECVQDMDHENMFWYRQDPGLGLRLIYFSYDVKMKEKGDIPEGYSVSREKKERFSLILESASTNQTSMYLCASSLNSGGTDTQYFGPGTRLTVL.